These T cell receptor beta chains were read from a single sample in a study of T cell responses to AZD1222 COVID-19 vaccine. Some clones are missing from TCRdb's copy, which holds only in-frame ones; the method was immunoSEQ multiplex PCR. The profile shows about 110,000 clones, around 90% of them singletons. The material sequenced was peripheral blood, taken 28 days after the second AZD1222 dose. These receptors were collected from an adult who received the AZD1222 COVID-19 vaccine. Each CDR3 is given without its conserved first and last residue.

CDR3	J	V
ASSYFSGDRINEQY	TRBJ2-7	TRBV6-5
AWSLGQGRNNGYT	TRBJ1-2	TRBV30
ASSRTRLAGRAGEQF	TRBJ2-1	TRBV7-9
ASSLELGEAEKLF	TRBJ1-4	TRBV5-4
ASSNEGKDSCNQPQH	TRBJ1-5	TRBV21-1
ASSPRSGALAKNIQY	TRBJ2-4	TRBV7-9
ASRSGTTNSPLH	TRBJ1-6	TRBV7-2
ASSPAYREDEQF	TRBJ2-1	TRBV6-2/TRBV6-3
ASSYATTGVANTIY	TRBJ1-3	TRBV6-6
ASSQGRRAGLAPSRRVDTQY	TRBJ2-3	TRBV11-2
ASSEMAENQPQH	TRBJ1-5	TRBV25-1
ASSLVVAWTGGYGYT	TRBJ1-2	TRBV7-9